This entry lists 9 T cell receptor beta chains sequenced from one sample in a study of T cells after yellow fever vaccination. Using its own MiXCR run on the 5' RACE reads, TCRdb lists one record per CDR3 protein. The data show 280,000 or so distinct CDR3 sequences, around 9.3% seen once. This material consisted of CD4+ T cells sorted from PBMCs, taken 5 days after the yellow fever booster vaccination. These receptors were obtained from a young man who received the YFV17D yellow fever vaccine.

This clonotype was found many times. The chain has TRBV3-1 and TRBJ2-5; D possibly uses TRBD1 or TRBD2 (5 bases each). CDR3 length: 12 amino acids. Germline V gene lookup returns CDR1 LGHDT and CDR2 YNNKEL (reference sequence). V lost 4 bases, J lost 5 bases, and 8 bases lay in between. The CDR3 DNA sequence: TGTGCCAGCAGCCCGGGACGGGAGACCCAGTACTTC. Translated, it gives CASSPGRETQYF.

This clonotype was found a few times. This chain connects TRBV5-6 to TRBJ1-2, with a weak D call TRBD1 (6 bases). In germline, CDR1 is SGHDT, CDR2 YYEEEE. The CDR3 totals 13 residues. V was pared by 1 base and J by 5 bases, with 9 bases between. The CDR3 spells CASSLWGAYGYTF. In DNA, the CDR3 is TGTGCCAGCAGCTTGTGGGGGGCGTATGGCTACACCTTC.

This clonotype was found many times. The chain couples TRBV30 to TRBJ2-2; no definite D call. Germline V gene sequence: CDR1 GTSNPN, CDR2 SVGIG (reference sequence). Trimming removed 0 bases at V and 7 bases at J, with 6 bases between. The CDR3 sequence is 12 residues long. CDR3 nucleotides: TGTGCCTGGAGTGTAAGGGTCGGGGAGCTGTTTTTT. Amino acids: CAWSVRVGELFF.

This clonotype was observed a handful of times. The chain uses TRBV19 and TRBJ1-2, with 10 positions matching TRBD1. Germline CDR1 reads LNHDA; CDR2 reads SQIVND (reference sequence). V lost 8 bases to trimming and J lost 3 bases; unmatched junction nucleotides: 6. The CDR3 contains 14 residues. The CDR3 DNA sequence: TGTGCCAGTCGACAGGGGGCATCGGACTATGGCTACACCTTC. The encoded protein is CASRQGASDYGYTF.

This clonotype has ten or more counts. The chain uses TRBV4-1 and TRBJ2-1, with D possibly TRBD2 on 5 matching bases. V was trimmed by 8 bases and J by 0 bases, leaving 14 bases between them. There are 15 residues in the CDR3. The germline V gene has CDR1 MGHRA and CDR2 YSYEKL. CDR3 sequence: CASGSGLSSYNEQFF. Here the CDR3 DNA reads TGCGCCAGCGGCAGCGGTTTGAGCTCCTACAATGAGCAGTTCTTC.

This clonotype was observed a handful of times. The genes are TRBV4-3 and TRBJ1-6; D not certain. CDR1 is LGHNA, CDR2 YSLEER, per germline. Trimming took 1 base from V and 8 from J, leaving 12 bases between them. The CDR3 runs 15 residues. The CDR3 nucleotides read TGCGCCAGCAGCCAAGGATCCCAGTTTGATTCACCCCTCCACTTT. It codes for CASSQGSQFDSPLHF.

This clonotype has more than one count but fewer than ten. The rearrangement uses TRBV2 and TRBJ2-7; 10 bases align to TRBD2. This CDR3 comprises 12 residues. Germline lookup yields CDR1 SNHLY and CDR2 FYNNEI. With V trimmed by 6 bases and J by 5 bases, 1 base remained unmatched. The CDR3 nucleotides read TGTGCCAGCAGGACTAGCGGGCACGAGCAGTACTTC. The encoded protein is CASRTSGHEQYF. The entire variable domain, with the rest obtained from reference TRBV2 and TRBJ2-7, is as follows: EPEVTQTPSHQVTQMGQEVILRCVPISNHLYFYWYRQILGQKVEFLVSFYNNEISEKSEIFDDQFSVERPDGSNFTLKIRSTKLEDSAMYFCASRTSGHEQYFGPGTRLTVT.

This clonotype has just a few counts. The chain couples TRBV3-1 to TRBJ2-1; 9 positions match TRBD2. Germline trimming cut 6 bases from V and 11 bases from J; bases unmatched to any gene: 5. The CDR3 runs to 12 residues. CDR1 is LGHDT and CDR2 is YNNKEL in the germline V gene (reference sequence). In DNA form, the CDR3 reads TGTGCCAGCAGTCTCAGCGGGGGGCAGCAGTTCTTC. Translated: CASSLSGGQQFF.

The CDR3 loop reads CASSHQGRRAFF. The CDR3 coding sequence is TGTGCCAGCAGCCACCAGGGGAGAAGAGCTTTCTTT. The J gene is TRBJ1-1, the V gene TRBV7-8; D might be TRBD1 (6 bases). CDR3 size: 12 residues. Germline CDR1 is SGHVS and CDR2 is FQNEAQ. Trimming removed 5 bases at V and 10 bases at J, with 14 bases between.